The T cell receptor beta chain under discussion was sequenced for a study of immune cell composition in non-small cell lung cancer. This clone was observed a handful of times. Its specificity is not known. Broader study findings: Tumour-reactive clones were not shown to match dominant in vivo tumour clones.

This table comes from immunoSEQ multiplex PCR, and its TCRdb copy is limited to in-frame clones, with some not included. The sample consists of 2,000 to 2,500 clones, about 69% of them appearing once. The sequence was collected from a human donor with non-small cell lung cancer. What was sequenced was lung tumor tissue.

The CDR3 DNA reads as TGTGCCAGCAGCGCCCCAGACGCAGGGAACACTGAAGCTTTCTTT. Translating it yields CASSAPDAGNTEAFF. J is TRBJ1-1 and V is TRBV11-2; D gene unclear. V was shortened by 5 bases and J by 1 base, with 14 bases between the two germline ends. This CDR3 spans 15 amino acids. Germline CDR1 and CDR2: SGHAT and FQNNGV.